The rows below give T cell receptor beta chains drawn from one sample of a study of blood T cells in healthy people across ages. TCRdb redid the calling of the 5' RACE reads with MiXCR, one entry per CDR3 protein. Altogether approximately 850,000 distinct CDR3 sequences are present, more than 45% being singletons, with the ten largest covering roughly 22%. The source material was blood. These receptors originate from a man aged 30 to 39 in good health. CDR3s include the opening cysteine and the closing phenylalanine or tryptophan. The D gene is left open where the match is weak. Rows may omit the clone size; those that give it use once, few, many or a size class.

j_call clone_size d_call v_call cdr3_nt cdr3_aa
TRBJ2-7 few NA TRBV6-1 TGTGCCAGCAGTCTCCGGACGCGCTACGAGCAGTACTTC CASSLRTRYEQYF
TRBJ2-5 once TRBD2 TRBV20-1 TGCAGTGTTTACGGCGGGGGGTCTTGGAAGACCCAGTACTTC CSVYGGGSWKTQYF
TRBJ2-5 NA TRBD2 TRBV9 TGTGCCAGCAGCGTACAAGCGGGATCCGGCCAAGAGACCCAGTACTTC CASSVQAGSGQETQYF
TRBJ2-1 NA NA TRBV20-1 TGCAGTGCCAAGGGATACTACAATGAGCAGTTCTTC CSAKGYYNEQFF
TRBJ1-2 once TRBD1 TRBV14 TGTACCAGCAGCCACCGGGACAGGGGATCTAACTATGGCTACACCTTC CTSSHRDRGSNYGYTF
TRBJ2-7 NA NA TRBV7-3 TGTGCCAGCAGCCCCCCTGGAAGAGAGGGGGGCAACGAGCAGTACTTC CASSPPGREGGNEQYF
TRBJ1-1 NA NA TRBV7-9 TGTGCCAGCAGCTTAGCTAAGGGCAGGCCCGAAGCTTTCTTT CASSLAKGRPEAFF
TRBJ2-3 NA TRBD2 TRBV5-4 TGTGCCAGCAGCGCCGGGACTAGTTTTAAGGATACGCAGTATTTT CASSAGTSFKDTQYF
TRBJ2-1 NA TRBD1 TRBV20-1 TGCAGTGCTACCCGGGGACAGGGTACGTTTGAGCAGTTCTTC CSATRGQGTFEQFF
TRBJ2-1 few TRBD1 TRBV19 TGTGCCAGTACCAATCCGGGACAGGGTGCCGATGAGCAGTTCTTC CASTNPGQGADEQFF
TRBJ2-7 once NA TRBV12-3/TRBV12-4 TGTGCCAGCAGTTTACGTCGCGGAGATCCCTACGAGCAGTACTTC CASSLRRGDPYEQYF
TRBJ2-1 NA TRBD1 TRBV7-2 TGTGCCAGCAGCCCAGACAGGGTGGGTGAGCAGTTCTTC CASSPDRVGEQFF
TRBJ1-1 few NA TRBV29-1 TGCAGCGTTTCAACGACGACGGTAGCTTTCTTT CSVSTTTVAFF
TRBJ2-7 NA NA TRBV6-2/TRBV6-3 TGTGCCAGCAGTTACTCAGCCCCTGACTACGAGCAGTACTTC CASSYSAPDYEQYF
TRBJ2-7 few TRBD2 TRBV3-1 TGTGCCAGCAGCCTCAATAGCGGGTGGGAGCAGTACTTC CASSLNSGWEQYF
TRBJ2-7 few NA TRBV29-1 TGCAGCGTTCCCGGGGGCTCGAACGAGCAGTACTTC CSVPGGSNEQYF
TRBJ2-1 NA TRBD2 TRBV20-1 TGCAGTGCAGCCCCGGGACTAGGGGAATACAATGAGCAGTTCTTC CSAAPGLGEYNEQFF
TRBJ2-5 many NA TRBV10-3 TGTGCCATCAGTAAGACGGTAGAGGAGACCCAGTACTTC CAISKTVEETQYF
TRBJ2-7 NA TRBD2 TRBV20-1 TGCAGTGCTAGAGATCCTAGCGGGGGGTCAGGGGAGCAGTACTTC CSARDPSGGSGEQYF
TRBJ2-3 NA TRBD1 TRBV20-1 TGCAGTGCTACCGACCAGACAGGGGGATCCCCCCATCCGCAGTATTTT CSATDQTGGSPHPQYF
TRBJ2-4 few NA TRBV25-1 TGTGCCACTCCAGAGGGTCCCATTCAGTACTTC CATPEGPIQYF
TRBJ2-1 NA NA TRBV11-3 TGTGCCAGCAGCTTGGTTAACAGCAAGCAGTTCTTC CASSLVNSKQFF
TRBJ2-7 few NA TRBV20-1 TGCAGTGCTGAATGGACAGAGAATTACTACGAGCAGTACTTC CSAEWTENYYEQYF
TRBJ1-4 NA NA TRBV20-1 TGCAGTGCTACACCAGCGGGGGGCGGCGATGAAAAACTGTTTTTT CSATPAGGGDEKLFF
TRBJ1-2 few NA TRBV28 TGTGCCAGCGCGGTTAACTATGGCTACACCTTC CASAVNYGYTF
TRBJ1-2 NA NA TRBV25-1 TGTGCCACCAGCGGGTGGATCTATGGCTACACCTTC CATSGWIYGYTF
TRBJ2-1 NA NA TRBV24-1 TGTGCCACCAGTGAACGCAGGTACAATGAGCAGTTCTTC CATSERRYNEQFF
TRBJ1-2 NA TRBD1 TRBV9 TGTGCCAGCACCCAGGGGGCTAACTATGGCTACACCTTC CASTQGANYGYTF
TRBJ2-1 NA NA TRBV13 TGTGCCAGCAGCTCCCGCGGCCACCGGCAGTTCTTC CASSSRGHRQFF
TRBJ2-4 few TRBD2 TRBV20-1 TGCAGTGCTAGAGGGCTAGCGGGAGATGACACTCAGTACTTC CSARGLAGDDTQYF
TRBJ2-5 NA NA TRBV28 TGTGCCAGCAGTGGGGTGTTTCAAGAGACCCAGTACTTC CASSGVFQETQYF
TRBJ2-7 NA TRBD1 TRBV30 TGTGCCTGGAGTGTACGCGGACAGGTCCCCTACGAGCAGTACTTC CAWSVRGQVPYEQYF
TRBJ1-3 NA NA TRBV20-1 TGCAGTGCTAGAGATTCTAGGGTTTACGGAAACACCATATATTTT CSARDSRVYGNTIYF
TRBJ2-1 NA NA TRBV9 TGTGCCAGCAGCGCTGGCGGGGATTACAATGAGCAGTTCTTC CASSAGGDYNEQFF
TRBJ2-4 NA TRBD2 TRBV28 TGTGCCAGCAGTCCTAGCGGGAGTAAGGCCAAAAACATTCAGTACTTC CASSPSGSKAKNIQYF
TRBJ2-7 NA NA TRBV6-6 TGTGCCAGCAGTTACTCAGGGGCTGGGTACGAGCAGTACTTC CASSYSGAGYEQYF
TRBJ2-3 NA TRBD2 TRBV20-1 TGCAGTGCTAGAGTCGGGACGGGAGGGGATACGCAGTATTTT CSARVGTGGDTQYF
TRBJ2-5 few NA TRBV21-1 TGTGCCAGCAGCTCTAGAGAACAGCAAGAGACCCAGTACTTC CASSSREQQETQYF
TRBJ2-7 NA NA TRBV7-6 TGTGCCAGCAGTGCATCCCACGGATACGAGCAGTACTTC CASSASHGYEQYF
TRBJ1-2 NA NA TRBV7-2 TGTGCCAGCAGCGTCGTGACAGACTATGGCTACACCTTC CASSVVTDYGYTF
TRBJ2-3 NA TRBD1 TRBV27 TGTGCCAGCAGTCCCCGGACAGGGGGGAGAGCAGATACGCAGTATTTT CASSPRTGGRADTQYF
TRBJ2-5 few NA TRBV29-1 TGCAGCGTTGAAGCGCGAGGTGGGGGGGAGACCCAGTACTTC CSVEARGGGETQYF
TRBJ2-3 few NA TRBV28 TGTGCCAGTACGACAAGGCGGGATACGCAGTATTTT CASTTRRDTQYF
TRBJ1-2 NA NA TRBV25-1 TGTGCCAGCAGTGATTCCGAGAGGGATGGCTACACCTTC CASSDSERDGYTF
TRBJ2-1 NA TRBD2 TRBV7-2 TGTGCCAGCAGCTTAGTAGGCGGGGGGGCGGCCTACAATGAGCAGTTCTTC CASSLVGGGAAYNEQFF
TRBJ2-5 NA NA TRBV29-1 TGCAGCGCACAAACGCAACCCGCGGAGACCCAGTACTTC CSAQTQPAETQYF
TRBJ2-1 NA NA TRBV12-3/TRBV12-4 TGTGCCAGCAGTCCAGGTAGGATTGAGCAGTTCTTC CASSPGRIEQFF
TRBJ2-1 NA NA TRBV5-5 TGTGCCAGCAGCTTGGGTGGCGGGTTAGGGTACAATGAGCAGTTCTTC CASSLGGGLGYNEQFF
TRBJ2-7 NA TRBD2 TRBV5-1 TGCGCCAGCAAATTAGCGGGAGGGCCGTACGAGCAGTACTTC CASKLAGGPYEQYF